These 32 T cell receptor beta chains came from one sample sequenced in a study of regulatory T cells in long-lasting Graves disease. The time point: newly diagnosed GD, antithyroid drugs for less than 3 months. Following extraction of RNA from PBMCs, that RNA was used to make the TCR library. CDR3 regions were amplified by Arm-PCR using iRepertoire HTBI primers to build TCR beta libraries. TCRdb reprocessed the multiplex PCR reads via MiXCR and lists one record per CDR3 protein. Among a few hundred thousand distinct CDR3 sequences, about a sixth were seen once, and the ten largest hold 20% to 25%. In addition, the sample was reused for a study of T cells in Graves' hyperthyroidism and ophthalmopathy.

Sequenced material: peripheral blood mononuclear cells (PBMCs), taken at new diagnosis, from a patient treated with antithyroid drugs. Receptors were obtained from a woman aged 18 to 35 with Graves disease.

Notes on this clonotype: A single base separates this from a much larger clone, so it may be a read error. The gene calls are TRBV3-1 and TRBJ2-3; D is ambiguous. TRBJ2-7 matches the DNA end more closely, so the J call is doubtful. The CDR3 extends over 18 amino acids. Germline assignment: CDR1 LGHDT and CDR2 YNNKEL (reference sequence). CDR3 DNA sequence: TGTGCCAGCAGCCAATCGGTGGGATTAGGCTTAAATGGCAATGAGCAGTACTTC. This encodes CASSQSVGLGLNGNEQYF.

Written as DNA, the CDR3 is TGCGCCAGCAGCTTCGAGACTAGCGGGAGGGCAGATACGCAGTATTTT. Protein: CASSFETSGRADTQYF. The chain employs TRBV5-1 and TRBJ2-3; 14 positions match TRBD2. This CDR3 spans 16 amino acids. V dropped 2 bases and J dropped 4; count of bases not matched to a gene: 3. The germline CDR1 and CDR2 sequences are SGHRS and YFSETQ.

This sequence joins TRBV7-2 and TRBJ1-6, with D unclear. The CDR3 is 14 residues long. Trimming took 1 base from V and 6 from J, leaving 7 bases between them. Per germline, CDR1 SGHTA and CDR2 FQGNSA. As DNA, the CDR3 is TGTGCCAGCAGCTTAGGCTCGGGTAATTCACCCCTCCACTTT. This codes for CASSLGSGNSPLHF. The full variable domain, completed using reference TRBV7-2 and TRBJ1-6, is GAGVSQSPSNKVTEKGKDVELRCDPISGHTALYWYRQSLGQGLEFLIYFQGNSAPDKSGLPSDRFSAERTGGSVSTLTIQRTQQEDSAVYLCASSLGSGNSPLHFGNGTRLTVT.

This rearrangement joins TRBV2 to TRBJ2-2; TRBD2 matches at 8 bases. Germline CDR1 and CDR2: SNHLY and FYNNEI. With 7 bases clipped from V and 6 bases from J, the junction kept 4 bases outside the gene matches. This CDR3 has 13 residues. The CDR3 nucleotides are TGTGCCAGCAAAGGACTAGCCCCCGGGGAGCTGTTTTTT. It yields the protein CASKGLAPGELFF.

CDR3 sequence: CASRPPGTTYEQYF. The DNA of the CDR3 is TGTGCCAGCAGGCCCCCCGGGACAACCTACGAGCAGTACTTC. The genes are TRBV28 and TRBJ2-7; possibly TRBD1 for D (6 bases). The CDR3 loop spans 14 amino acids. Trimming shortened V by 6 bases and J by 2 bases, and 14 bases separated the two germline ends. CDR1 is MDHEN and CDR2 is SYDVKM in the germline V gene.

This clonotype has just one count. The chain joins TRBV7-3 to TRBJ2-2; 8 bases are a match to TRBD2. CDR3 length equals 14 residues. V shed 5 bases, J shed 4 bases, and the junction held 3 bases outside the gene matches. Germline V gene data show CDR1 as SGHTA and CDR2 as FQGTGA. The CDR3 DNA reads TGTGCCAGCAGCATCGGGACTAGCACCGGGGAGCTGTTTTTT. Protein product: CASSIGTSTGELFF.

This clonotype was recorded at least ten times. The chain combines TRBV6-2 or TRBV6-3 with TRBJ2-7; D possibly corresponds to TRBD1 (6 bases). The germline V gene has CDR1 MNHEY and CDR2 SVGEGT. The CDR3 contains 13 residues. V dropped 2 bases and J dropped 3 bases, with 8 bases sitting between them. DNA for the CDR3: TGTGCCAGCAGTTACGGACAGAGCTACGAGCAGTACTTC. It is translated as CASSYGQSYEQYF.

This clonotype has at least ten counts. The chain links TRBV2 to TRBJ2-5, with D tentatively TRBD1 or TRBD2 (5 bases each). Germline loops: CDR1 SNHLY, CDR2 FYNNEI. Trimming removed 6 bases at V and 4 bases at J, with 15 bases between. The CDR3 covers 14 residues. CDR3 residues: CASRTGSGTETQYF. The DNA for the CDR3 is TGTGCCAGCAGAACTGGGTCGGGGACAGAGACCCAGTACTTC.

The genes are TRBV7-3 and TRBJ2-6; D remains unclear. Trimming took off 1 base at V and 2 bases at J, with 12 bases between the two ends. This CDR3 spans 17 amino acids. Germline V gene lookup returns CDR1 SGHTA and CDR2 FQGTGA. The CDR3 coding sequence is TGTGCCAGCAGCTTAAAGATACGGTCACCTGGGGCCAACGTCCTGACTTTC. Amino acid sequence: CASSLKIRSPGANVLTF. The whole variable domain, filled in from reference TRBV7-3 and TRBJ2-6, reads GAGVSQTPSNKVTEKGKYVELRCDPISGHTALYWYRQSLGQGPEFLIYFQGTGAADDSGLPNDRFFAVRPEGSVSTLKIQRTERGDSAVYLCASSLKIRSPGANVLTFGAGSRLTVL.

This clonotype was detected only a few times. The chain couples TRBV3-1 to TRBJ2-1; 7 nucleotides agree with TRBD2. The CDR3 length is 15 residues. J was trimmed by 8 bases and V by 0 bases; bases with no gene match: 7. Germline V lookup: CDR1 LGHDT, CDR2 YNNKEL (reference sequence). The chain's CDR3 is CASSQDILGGDEQFF. CDR3 DNA: TGTGCCAGCAGCCAAGATATATTGGGGGGGGATGAGCAGTTCTTC.

The V gene is TRBV13, the J gene TRBJ1-6; D is unclear. Germline lookup yields CDR1 PRHDT and CDR2 FYEKMQ (reference sequence). V lost 5 bases and J 1 base, leaving 12 bases between the germline ends. This CDR3 comprises 16 residues. The CDR3 DNA follows: TGTGCCAGCAGCAGATTCGAGAGGTCCTATAATTCACCCCTCCACTTT. Translation gives CASSRFERSYNSPLHF. The whole variable domain, remainder taken from reference TRBV13 and TRBJ1-6, is AAGVIQSPRHLIKEKRETATLKCYPIPRHDTVYWYQQGPGQDPQFLISFYEKMQSDKGSIPDRFSAQQFSDYHSELNMSSLELGDSALYFCASSRFERSYNSPLHFGNGTRLTVT.

This clonotype showed up just a few times. This may arise from a read error, as a much more abundant clone is one base away. The chain is built from TRBV7-9 and TRBJ2-3, with D possibly being TRBD2 (6 bases). The CDR3 has 15 amino acids. V gave up 5 bases and J gave up 3 bases, with 15 bases separating them. Germline CDR1 SEHNR, CDR2 FQNEAQ (reference sequence). CDR3 sequence: CASSERESVTDTQYF. DNA for the CDR3: TGTGCCAGCAGCGAACGGGAGTCAGTGACAGATACGCAGTATTTT.

This clonotype was seen a handful of times. The chain uses TRBV3-1 and TRBJ2-7, with 8 bases matching TRBD1. CDR3 length equals 14 residues. V shed 0 bases, J shed 7 bases, and the junction held 5 bases outside the gene matches. Germline V gives CDR1 LGHDT, CDR2 YNNKEL (reference sequence). The CDR3 nucleotides are TGTGCCAGCAGCCAAGAGGACAGGGCGGAAGAGCAGTACTTC. Translating it yields CASSQEDRAEEQYF.

About this clonotype: A much larger clone sits a single nucleotide away, making a read error possible. The V call is TRBV6-2 or TRBV6-3, the J call TRBJ2-3, with 10 bases that match TRBD2. Germline CDR1 MNHEY, CDR2 SVGEGT. The CDR3 consists of 16 residues. Here the CDR3 DNA reads TGTGCCTGCAGCTCGGGACTAGCGAGTCACACAGATACGCAGTATTTT. Protein sequence: CACSSGLASHTDTQYF.

V gene TRBV5-5 combines with J gene TRBJ1-1; D might be TRBD1 (6 bases). Germline V lookup: CDR1 SGHKS, CDR2 YYEKEE (reference sequence). The CDR3 is made up of 17 amino acids. Trimming stripped 6 bases from V and 0 bases from J, with 21 bases between. The CDR3 sequence is CASTFGGKDSLNTEAFF. CDR3 bases: TGTGCCAGCACCTTTGGTGGAAAGGACAGTCTGAACACTGAAGCTTTCTTT.

This clonotype was observed a handful of times. The gene calls are TRBV9 and TRBJ1-1; 7 bases agree with TRBD1. The CDR3 consists of 16 residues. Per the germline V gene, CDR1 is SGDLS and CDR2 is YYNGEE. V lost 0 bases, J lost 0 bases, and 5 bases stayed unmatched. DNA for the CDR3: TGTGCCAGCAGCGTAGAACAGGGGAGCATGAACACTGAAGCTTTCTTT. Residues: CASSVEQGSMNTEAFF.

A note on this clonotype: A much more abundant neighbour one base away suggests this may be a read error. The chain is built from TRBV27 and TRBJ2-5; 14 bases are a match to TRBD2. Germline loops: CDR1 MNHEY, CDR2 SMNVEV (reference sequence). There are 16 residues in the CDR3. The CDR3: CASSPGLAGELETQHF. DNA of the CDR3: TGTGCCAGCAGTCCGGGACTAGCGGGAGAGTTGGAGACCCAGCACTTC.

This clonotype was observed at least ten times. The chain's CDR3 is CASSPGTGDTQYF. The CDR3 DNA reads TGTGCCAGCAGCCCCGGGACAGGTGATACGCAGTATTTT. The chain recombines TRBV7-2 with TRBJ2-3, with 8 positions matching TRBD1. CDR1 and CDR2 from the germline V gene are SGHTA and FQGNSA. The junction had 4 bases not matched to a gene; V was cut back by 5 bases and J by 6 bases. The CDR3 runs to 13 residues. The whole variable domain, remainder taken from reference TRBV7-2 and TRBJ2-3, is GAGVSQSPSNKVTEKGKDVELRCDPISGHTALYWYRQSLGQGLEFLIYFQGNSAPDKSGLPSDRFSAERTGGSVSTLTIQRTQQEDSAVYLCASSPGTGDTQYFGPGTRLTVL.

This clonotype showed up just a few times. The V call is TRBV24-1, the J call TRBJ2-7; D remains unclear. V dropped 3 bases and J dropped 5 bases, with 13 bases sitting between them. This CDR3 region has 14 residues. The germline gives CDR1 KGHDR, CDR2 SFDVKD. CDR3 residues: CATSDALVEHEQYF. The CDR3 DNA reads as TGTGCCACCAGTGATGCCTTAGTTGAGCACGAGCAGTACTTC.

This clonotype came up many times. The V call is TRBV28, the J call TRBJ2-2, with D hard to call. Germline CDR1 reads MDHEN; CDR2 reads SYDVKM. V was trimmed by 2 bases and J by 3 bases, leaving 16 bases between them. The CDR3 has 17 amino acids. This CDR3 is CASSLLPIGRDTGELFF. The CDR3 coding sequence is TGTGCCAGCAGTTTACTTCCAATCGGTCGGGACACCGGGGAGCTGTTTTTT.

Ten or more counts support this clonotype. V usage is TRBV28 and J usage is TRBJ1-3; D is unclear. Germline V lookup: CDR1 MDHEN, CDR2 SYDVKM. Between the trimmed V and J ends, which lost 2 bases and 3 bases, there was a span of 11 bases. CDR3 length: 15 amino acids. CDR3 in DNA: TGTGCCAGCAGTTTACCCGCAGCTTATGGAAACACCATATATTTT. It translates to CASSLPAAYGNTIYF. Looking up the rest from reference TRBV28 and TRBJ1-3 gives the full variable domain: DVKVTQSSRYLVKRTGEKVFLECVQDMDHENMFWYRQDPGLGLRLIYFSYDVKMKEKGDIPEGYSVSREKKERFSLILESASTNQTSMYLCASSLPAAYGNTIYFGEGSWLTVV.

This clonotype appeared many times. This chain joins TRBV6-1 and TRBJ1-5; D not resolved. V was clipped by 2 bases and J by 5 bases, with 13 bases between them. The CDR3 is made up of 15 amino acids. Germline CDR1 reads MNHNS; CDR2 reads SASEGT. Here the CDR3 reads CASSEFGELDQPQHF. CDR3 sequence (DNA): TGTGCCAGCAGTGAATTTGGGGAACTGGATCAGCCCCAGCATTTT.

This clonotype was counted a few times. The genes are TRBV9 and TRBJ2-1; TRBD2 matches at 11 bases. In germline, CDR1 is SGDLS, CDR2 YYNGEE. The V gene end was trimmed by 0 bases and the J gene end by 6 bases; junction bases not matched to a gene: 2. The length of the CDR3 is 15 residues. DNA of the CDR3: TGTGCCAGCAGCGTAGGACTAGCGGGACGCAATGAGCAGTTCTTC. It specifies CASSVGLAGRNEQFF.

This clonotype has a count of ten or more. The V and J genes are TRBV28 and TRBJ2-1; a possible D gene is TRBD2 (6 bases). The CDR3 has 15 amino acids. The germline gives CDR1 MDHEN, CDR2 SYDVKM. Trimming removed 7 bases at V and 1 base at J, with 14 bases between. The CDR3 sequence: CASTLTGLSYNEQFF. DNA for the CDR3: TGTGCCAGCACCCTCACGGGACTTTCCTACAATGAGCAGTTCTTC.

This clonotype was counted ten times or more. The chain recombines TRBV12-3 or TRBV12-4 with TRBJ2-5; TRBD1 is a possible D gene (5 bases). Trimming shortened V by 0 bases and J by 5 bases, and 10 bases separated the two germline ends. This CDR3 contains 14 residues. This CDR3 reads CASSLAGVGETQYF. The CDR3 DNA follows: TGTGCCAGCAGTTTAGCAGGGGTAGGGGAGACCCAGTACTTC.

This clonotype has at least ten counts. The chain couples TRBV29-1 to TRBJ2-1; 8 bases are a match to TRBD2. This CDR3 region has 13 residues. The V segment lost 7 bases and the J segment 4 bases; nucleotides outside the gene matches: 6. Germline V gene data show CDR1 as SQVTM and CDR2 as ANQGSEA. This CDR3 is CSAGTSRYNEQFF. CDR3 bases: TGCAGCGCAGGGACTAGTCGGTACAATGAGCAGTTCTTC.

The gene calls are TRBV12-3 or TRBV12-4 and TRBJ2-5; maybe TRBD1 (6 bases). V gave up 6 bases and J gave up 5 bases, with 13 bases separating them. The CDR3 is made up of 13 amino acids. DNA for the CDR3: TGTGCCAGCAGAAAAACAGGGTTTGAGACCCAGTACTTC. Amino acids: CASRKTGFETQYF.

This clonotype was recorded many times. The V gene is TRBV6-1, the J gene TRBJ2-7; 8 bases match TRBD1. The CDR3 is 15 amino acids. Germline trimming cut 3 bases from V and 4 bases from J; bases unmatched to any gene: 8. CDR1 and CDR2 (germline): MNHNS, SASEGT. The CDR3 nucleotides read TGTGCCAGCAGTGAGGGACAGGCAAGATCGTACGAGCAGTACTTC. Translated, it gives CASSEGQARSYEQYF.

The chain joins TRBV30 to TRBJ2-3, with 12 bases aligning to TRBD2. J was trimmed by 4 bases and V by 1 base; bases with no gene match: 0. Germline assignment: CDR1 GTSNPN and CDR2 SVGIG (reference sequence). This CDR3 comprises 14 residues. The CDR3 DNA follows: TGTGCCTGGAGTGGACTAGCGGGAGCAGATACGCAGTATTTT. It encodes CAWSGLAGADTQYF.

The chain recombines TRBV5-1 with TRBJ1-6, with TRBD1 matching 10 bases. CDR1 and CDR2 (germline): SGHRS, YFSETQ. Trimming took 4 bases from V and 10 from J; bases not matched to a gene: 5. The CDR3 loop spans 14 amino acids. The CDR3 loop reads CASSVGQGRSPLHF. The CDR3, as DNA: TGCGCCAGCAGCGTGGGACAGGGGAGATCACCCCTCCACTTT.

This clonotype was seen ten or more times. The genes are TRBV20-1 and TRBJ2-3; D tentatively fits TRBD1 or TRBD2 (5 bases each). Per germline, CDR1 DFQATT and CDR2 SNEGSKA (reference sequence). The V end lost 5 bases, the J end lost 2 bases, and 11 bases lay between the germline ends. The CDR3 spans 13 residues. The CDR3 loop reads CSAQVGATDTQYF. CDR3 coding DNA: TGCAGTGCTCAAGTCGGGGCCACAGATACGCAGTATTTT.

This chain links TRBV9 with TRBJ2-1; 8 bases agree with TRBD2. Germline loops: CDR1 SGDLS, CDR2 YYNGEE. The V and J ends lost 1 base and 5 bases, in that order; junction bases with no gene match: 5. CDR3 length: 15 residues. CDR3 loop: CASSVHGRENNEQFF. CDR3 sequence (DNA): TGTGCCAGCAGCGTACACGGGAGGGAAAACAATGAGCAGTTCTTC.